This T cell receptor beta chain stems from a study of identical twins' blood T cells. Study outcomes and limitations: Shared CDR3 clonotype counts tracked mainly the product of cloneset sizes.

Trimming pared 5 bases from V and 6 bases from J, leaving 19 bases between. This CDR3 has 15 residues. Germline CDR1 and CDR2: SEHNR and FQNEAQ (reference sequence). Each TCR cDNA library carried sample-specific barcodes on both ends. TCRdb redid the calling of the 5' RACE reads with MiXCR, one entry per CDR3 protein. The sample has hundreds of thousands of distinct CDR3 sequences; roughly 31% are singletons. In the case of this clonotype: The antigen remains unidentified.

This clonotype was sampled from a woman aged 18-49 years in good health. The chain employs TRBV7-9 and TRBJ1-2, with a weak D call TRBD1 (5 bases). The source material was PBMCs. CDR3 coding DNA: TGTGCCAGCAGCGACGAACTTCGTAGACAGCATGGCTACACCTTC. Translation gives CASSDELRRQHGYTF.